This T cell receptor beta chain was sequenced for a study of regulatory T cells in long-lasting Graves disease. Study observations and caveats: Preferential use of TRBV28, TRBJ1-2 and TRBJ2-5 was seen in persistent disease.

The V end lost 2 bases, the J end lost 0 bases, and 8 bases lay between the germline ends. The CDR3 has 14 residues. Specified time point: newly diagnosed GD, antithyroid drugs for less than 3 months. RNA extracted from PBMCs served as the sequencing template. This clonotype has at least ten counts. Its matching antigen is unknown. According to the study, TCR beta libraries were built with iRepertoire HTBI primers and CDR3-region Arm-PCR. A single record per CDR3 protein comes from TCRdb applying MiXCR to the multiplex PCR reads. The data contain 350,000 to 550,000 distinct CDR3 sequences, 12% to 15% of them singletons. This sample was also put to use in a study of T cells in Graves' hyperthyroidism and ophthalmopathy. Turning to that study: Diagnosis relied on clinical symptoms, serum thyroxine and TRAb, thyroid ultrasound and orbital computed tomography.

Material: peripheral blood mononuclear cells (PBMCs), obtained at new diagnosis, from a patient treated with antithyroid drugs. The receptor was isolated from a woman aged 50 to 65 with Graves disease. The rearrangement links TRBV12-3 or TRBV12-4 to TRBJ2-7, with D tentatively TRBD1 (6 bases). CDR3 protein: CASSLRQDSYEQYF. CDR3 bases: TGTGCCAGCAGTTTACGACAGGACTCCTACGAGCAGTACTTC.